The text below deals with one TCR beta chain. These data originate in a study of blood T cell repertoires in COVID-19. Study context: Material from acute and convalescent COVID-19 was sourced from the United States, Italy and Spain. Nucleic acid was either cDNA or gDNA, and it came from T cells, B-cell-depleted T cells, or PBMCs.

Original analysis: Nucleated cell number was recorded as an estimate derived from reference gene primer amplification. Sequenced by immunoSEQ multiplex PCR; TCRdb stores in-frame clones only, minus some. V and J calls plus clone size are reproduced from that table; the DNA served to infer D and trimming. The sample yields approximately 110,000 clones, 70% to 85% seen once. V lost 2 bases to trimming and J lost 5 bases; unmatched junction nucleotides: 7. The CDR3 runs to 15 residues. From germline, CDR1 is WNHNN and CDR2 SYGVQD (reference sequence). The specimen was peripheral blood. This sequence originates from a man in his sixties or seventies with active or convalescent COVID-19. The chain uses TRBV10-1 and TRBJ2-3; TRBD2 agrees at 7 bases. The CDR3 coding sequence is TGCGCCAGCAGTGAGGCGGGAGTCTTCGAAGATACGCAGTATTTT. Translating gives CASSEAGVFEDTQYF.